A selection of T cell receptor beta chains follows, all from one sample in a study of T cell responses to AZD1222 COVID-19 vaccine. The assay was immunoSEQ multiplex PCR, and TCRdb's table has in-frame clones only and misses some. This table holds over 120,000 clones, 86% found once. The sequences come from peripheral blood, collected 28 days after the second AZD1222 dose. These receptors all come from an adult who received the AZD1222 COVID-19 vaccine. Each CDR3 is given with its conserved first and last residue. Fields, in order: clone size, D gene, V gene, J gene, CDR3 protein, CDR3 DNA. The D gene is left open where the match is weak. The size entry is marked missing in some rows and otherwise reads once, few, many or a size class.

clone size: .
D gene: .
V gene: TRBV6-5
J gene: TRBJ2-7
CDR3 protein: CASSSGGEQYF
CDR3 DNA: TGTGCCAGCAGTTCGGGCGGGGAGCAGTACTTC

clone size: once
D gene: TRBD2
V gene: TRBV7-8
J gene: TRBJ2-5
CDR3 protein: CASSRAGGQETQYF
CDR3 DNA: TGTGCCAGCAGTCGAGCGGGAGGCCAAGAGACCCAGTACTTC

clone size: .
D gene: .
V gene: TRBV6-4
J gene: TRBJ2-5
CDR3 protein: CASSDRYQETQYF
CDR3 DNA: TGTGCCAGCAGTGACCGGTACCAAGAGACCCAGTACTTC

clone size: once
D gene: .
V gene: TRBV15
J gene: TRBJ1-5
CDR3 protein: CATSRDGDQPQHF
CDR3 DNA: TGTGCCACCAGCAGAGACGGAGATCAGCCCCAGCATTTT

clone size: .
D gene: .
V gene: TRBV11-2
J gene: TRBJ2-3
CDR3 protein: CASSLTDTQYF
CDR3 DNA: TGTGCCAGCAGCCTGACAGATACGCAGTATTTT

clone size: .
D gene: .
V gene: TRBV23-1
J gene: TRBJ2-7
CDR3 protein: CASSQPTGAGAGNEQYF
CDR3 DNA: TGCGCCAGCAGTCAACCCACAGGGGCGGGGGCCGGGAACGAGCAGTACTTC

clone size: .
D gene: .
V gene: TRBV10-2
J gene: TRBJ1-1
CDR3 protein: CASARRGSTEAFF
CDR3 DNA: TGCGCCAGCGCGAGGCGGGGTTCCACTGAAGCTTTCTTT

clone size: .
D gene: TRBD2
V gene: TRBV7-9
J gene: TRBJ2-3
CDR3 protein: CASSPPWGEGIDTQYF
CDR3 DNA: TGTGCCAGCAGCCCCCCTTGGGGGGAGGGAATAGATACGCAGTATTTT

clone size: .
D gene: TRBD2
V gene: TRBV9
J gene: TRBJ2-3
CDR3 protein: CASNPGGLAGIDTQYF
CDR3 DNA: TGTGCCAGCAACCCCGGGGGGCTAGCGGGGATAGATACGCAGTATTTT

clone size: .
D gene: .
V gene: TRBV7-9
J gene: TRBJ1-3
CDR3 protein: CASSPIPSGNTIYF
CDR3 DNA: TGTGCCAGCAGCCCTATTCCCTCTGGAAACACCATATATTTT

clone size: .
D gene: .
V gene: TRBV18
J gene: TRBJ1-1
CDR3 protein: CASSPRLMNTEAFF
CDR3 DNA: TGTGCCAGCTCACCACGCCTCATGAACACTGAAGCTTTCTTT

clone size: .
D gene: .
V gene: TRBV7-9
J gene: TRBJ1-3
CDR3 protein: CASRSWDNSGNTIYF
CDR3 DNA: TGTGCCAGCAGAAGCTGGGACAACTCTGGAAACACCATATATTTT

clone size: many
D gene: .
V gene: TRBV25-1
J gene: TRBJ2-1
CDR3 protein: CASSYNEQFF
CDR3 DNA: TGTGCCAGCAGTTATAATGAGCAGTTCTTC

clone size: .
D gene: .
V gene: TRBV10-3
J gene: TRBJ2-3
CDR3 protein: CAISEVTSTDTQYF
CDR3 DNA: TGTGCCATCAGTGAAGTAACTAGCACAGATACGCAGTATTTT

clone size: .
D gene: .
V gene: TRBV2
J gene: TRBJ2-3
CDR3 protein: CASNLVTDTQYF
CDR3 DNA: TGTGCCAGCAATCTAGTAACGGATACTCAGTATTTT

clone size: .
D gene: TRBD1
V gene: TRBV18
J gene: TRBJ1-6
CDR3 protein: CASSPDRVRSPLHF
CDR3 DNA: TGTGCCAGCTCACCGGACAGGGTTCGATCACCCCTCCACTTT

clone size: .
D gene: .
V gene: TRBV7-2
J gene: TRBJ1-2
CDR3 protein: CASSLDWGNYGYTF
CDR3 DNA: TGTGCCAGCAGCTTAGACTGGGGGAACTATGGCTACACCTTC

clone size: few
D gene: .
V gene: TRBV16
J gene: TRBJ1-2
CDR3 protein: CASSQSTQGGGYTF
CDR3 DNA: TGTGCCAGCAGCCAATCGACCCAGGGCGGAGGCTACACCTTC

clone size: once
D gene: .
V gene: TRBV18
J gene: TRBJ2-3
CDR3 protein: CASSPLRTEITDTQYF
CDR3 DNA: TGTGCCAGCTCACCACTACGGACAGAGATCACAGATACGCAGTATTTT

clone size: .
D gene: .
V gene: TRBV25-1
J gene: TRBJ2-1
CDR3 protein: CASGTPYNEQFF
CDR3 DNA: TGTGCCAGCGGAACCCCCTACAATGAGCAGTTCTTC

clone size: many
D gene: .
V gene: TRBV3-1/TRBV3-2
J gene: TRBJ2-7
CDR3 protein: CASGRGRTNDYEQYF
CDR3 DNA: TGTGCCAGCGGGCGCGGTCGGACTAACGACTACGAGCAGTACTTC

clone size: .
D gene: .
V gene: TRBV30
J gene: TRBJ2-1
CDR3 protein: CAWSAWEGGGPGNEQFF
CDR3 DNA: TGTGCCTGGAGTGCATGGGAAGGAGGCGGGCCGGGAAATGAGCAGTTCTTC

clone size: .
D gene: .
V gene: TRBV2
J gene: TRBJ1-6
CDR3 protein: CASSEGITYNSPLHF
CDR3 DNA: TGTGCCAGCAGTGAAGGAATCACCTATAATTCACCCCTCCACTTT

clone size: .
D gene: TRBD1
V gene: TRBV6-1
J gene: TRBJ2-7
CDR3 protein: CASSEVGQGSLYEQYF
CDR3 DNA: TGTGCCAGCAGTGAAGTAGGACAGGGTTCGCTTTACGAGCAGTACTTC

clone size: few
D gene: .
V gene: TRBV5-1
J gene: TRBJ2-1
CDR3 protein: CASKQAGTNNEQFF
CDR3 DNA: TGCGCCAGCAAGCAGGCGGGAACTAACAATGAGCAGTTCTTC

clone size: .
D gene: .
V gene: TRBV2
J gene: TRBJ2-5
CDR3 protein: CASSQGLQETQYF
CDR3 DNA: TGTGCCAGCAGCCAGGGACTCCAAGAGACCCAGTACTTC

clone size: .
D gene: TRBD1
V gene: TRBV10-3
J gene: TRBJ2-7
CDR3 protein: CATKTPGQIYEQYF
CDR3 DNA: TGTGCCACCAAGACTCCGGGACAGATCTACGAGCAGTACTTC

clone size: .
D gene: TRBD2
V gene: TRBV6-5
J gene: TRBJ2-3
CDR3 protein: CASKERGGGTDTQYF
CDR3 DNA: TGTGCCAGCAAAGAGCGGGGGGGCGGCACAGATACGCAGTATTTT

clone size: once
D gene: .
V gene: TRBV6-5
J gene: TRBJ2-2
CDR3 protein: CASNPRSSNTGELFF
CDR3 DNA: TGTGCCAGCAACCCCAGAAGTTCGAACACCGGGGAGCTGTTTTTT

clone size: .
D gene: TRBD2
V gene: TRBV5-4
J gene: TRBJ2-2
CDR3 protein: CASSLGPSGADTGELFF
CDR3 DNA: TGTGCCAGCAGCTTGGGGCCTAGCGGGGCGGACACCGGGGAGCTGTTTTTT

clone size: .
D gene: .
V gene: TRBV6-5
J gene: TRBJ2-7
CDR3 protein: CASRSGVSGEQYF
CDR3 DNA: TGTGCCAGCAGGTCGGGGGTATCGGGAGAGCAGTACTTC

clone size: .
D gene: .
V gene: TRBV19
J gene: TRBJ1-3
CDR3 protein: CASSEGSGNTIYF
CDR3 DNA: TGTGCCAGTAGTGAAGGGTCTGGAAACACCATATATTTT

clone size: .
D gene: .
V gene: TRBV6-1
J gene: TRBJ2-7
CDR3 protein: CASSEEPPGQYF
CDR3 DNA: TGTGCCAGCAGTGAGGAGCCACCCGGGCAGTACTTC

clone size: .
D gene: .
V gene: TRBV6-1
J gene: TRBJ1-5
CDR3 protein: CASSEWPGGNQPQHF
CDR3 DNA: TGTGCCAGCAGTGAGTGGCCGGGGGGCAATCAGCCCCAGCATTTT

clone size: .
D gene: TRBD2
V gene: TRBV2
J gene: TRBJ2-7
CDR3 protein: CASETGLAGGMRSGEQYF
CDR3 DNA: TGTGCCAGCGAAACCGGACTAGCGGGGGGCATGAGGTCGGGCGAGCAGTACTTC

clone size: .
D gene: .
V gene: TRBV19
J gene: TRBJ2-1
CDR3 protein: CASSGGFNEQFF
CDR3 DNA: TGTGCCAGTAGTGGGGGGTTTAATGAGCAGTTCTTC

clone size: .
D gene: TRBD2
V gene: TRBV2
J gene: TRBJ2-3
CDR3 protein: CASSEAGTSGGATQYF
CDR3 DNA: TGTGCCAGCAGTGAAGCGGGGACTAGCGGGGGTGCTACGCAGTATTTT

clone size: .
D gene: .
V gene: TRBV14
J gene: TRBJ2-1
CDR3 protein: CASSPKEGSNEQFF
CDR3 DNA: TGTGCCAGCAGCCCAAAAGAGGGCTCTAATGAGCAGTTCTTC

clone size: .
D gene: .
V gene: TRBV3-1/TRBV3-2
J gene: TRBJ1-2
CDR3 protein: CASSPNRDGYTF
CDR3 DNA: TGTGCCAGCAGCCCCAACAGGGATGGCTACACCTTC

clone size: .
D gene: .
V gene: TRBV11-3
J gene: TRBJ2-1
CDR3 protein: CASSLSGQEKQFF
CDR3 DNA: TGTGCCAGCAGCTTATCGGGACAAGAGAAGCAGTTCTTC

clone size: .
D gene: TRBD2
V gene: TRBV9
J gene: TRBJ2-7
CDR3 protein: CASSAGGGAWYEQYF
CDR3 DNA: TGTGCCAGCAGCGCCGGGGGGGGCGCATGGTACGAGCAGTACTTC

clone size: .
D gene: .
V gene: TRBV6-5
J gene: TRBJ1-5
CDR3 protein: CASSYSGAGNQPQHF
CDR3 DNA: TGTGCCAGCAGTTACTCTGGGGCGGGCAATCAGCCCCAGCATTTT

clone size: few
D gene: .
V gene: TRBV4-1
J gene: TRBJ1-2
CDR3 protein: CASSQPGSHYGYTF
CDR3 DNA: TGCGCCAGCAGCCAACCCGGGTCCCACTATGGCTACACCTTC

clone size: .
D gene: .
V gene: TRBV24-1
J gene: TRBJ2-3
CDR3 protein: CATSDPGGTRSDTQYF
CDR3 DNA: TGTGCCACCAGCGACCCAGGGGGGACTAGGTCAGATACGCAGTATTTT

clone size: .
D gene: .
V gene: TRBV4-2
J gene: TRBJ1-1
CDR3 protein: CASSQDFNAGWMNTEAFF
CDR3 DNA: TGTGCCAGCAGCCAAGATTTCAACGCAGGGTGGATGAACACTGAAGCTTTCTTT

clone size: .
D gene: TRBD1
V gene: TRBV19
J gene: TRBJ1-5
CDR3 protein: CASSIDGQVNNQPQHF
CDR3 DNA: TGTGCCAGTAGTATAGATGGACAGGTTAACAATCAGCCCCAGCATTTT

clone size: .
D gene: .
V gene: TRBV15
J gene: TRBJ1-1
CDR3 protein: CATSRVRGTLTEAFF
CDR3 DNA: TGTGCCACCAGCAGAGTCCGGGGGACACTCACTGAAGCTTTCTTT

clone size: .
D gene: .
V gene: TRBV6-2/TRBV6-3
J gene: TRBJ1-5
CDR3 protein: CASSLDGGYQPQHF
CDR3 DNA: TGTGCCAGCAGCCTTGACGGAGGGTATCAGCCCCAGCATTTT

clone size: .
D gene: .
V gene: TRBV25-1
J gene: TRBJ1-4
CDR3 protein: CASSPPLPRGSGEKLFF
CDR3 DNA: TGTGCCAGCAGTCCCCCCCTCCCCCGGGGGAGTGGAGAAAAACTGTTTTTT